One sample yielded the 2 T cell receptor beta chains listed below, sequenced in a study of vaccination and CD4 T cells after COVID-19. An Oncomine TCR Beta short-read assay was used to sequence the DNA from cultured CD4+ T cells. Via MiXCR, TCRdb re-called the PCR reads, giving one row per CDR3 protein. The sample has 16,000 or so distinct CDR3 sequences, about half seen once. Time point indicated: late sampling 161 to 241 days after vaccination in a few convalescent patients. Treatment: roughly ten-day PBMC culture with coronavirus spike peptide pools or control peptides (ViraFEST assay). Their antigens are not known. The material was CD4+ T cells from blood, cultured in vitro, obtained about 7 months after SARS-CoV-2 vaccination. These receptors were obtained from a human donor who had recovered from COVID-19.

This chain connects TRBV19 to TRBJ1-1; a weak D match, TRBD1 (5 bases). Trimming left V 7 bases short and J 4 bases short, with 16 bases between. In germline, CDR1 is LNHDA, CDR2 SQIVND (reference sequence). The CDR3 is 14 residues long. For the CDR3, the DNA is TGTGCCAGTATTGTGGGCGACAGCCGCACTGAAGCTTTCTTT. Its translation is CASIVGDSRTEAFF.

The chain recombines TRBV6-1 with TRBJ1-2, with a weak D call TRBD1 (6 bases). Trimming left V 6 bases short and J 8 bases short, with 13 bases between. Germline loops: CDR1 MNHNS, CDR2 SASEGT. The CDR3 has 12 residues. CDR3 sequence (DNA): TGTGCCAGCAGCACACAGGGTCGGGGCTACACCTTC. Its protein is CASSTQGRGYTF.